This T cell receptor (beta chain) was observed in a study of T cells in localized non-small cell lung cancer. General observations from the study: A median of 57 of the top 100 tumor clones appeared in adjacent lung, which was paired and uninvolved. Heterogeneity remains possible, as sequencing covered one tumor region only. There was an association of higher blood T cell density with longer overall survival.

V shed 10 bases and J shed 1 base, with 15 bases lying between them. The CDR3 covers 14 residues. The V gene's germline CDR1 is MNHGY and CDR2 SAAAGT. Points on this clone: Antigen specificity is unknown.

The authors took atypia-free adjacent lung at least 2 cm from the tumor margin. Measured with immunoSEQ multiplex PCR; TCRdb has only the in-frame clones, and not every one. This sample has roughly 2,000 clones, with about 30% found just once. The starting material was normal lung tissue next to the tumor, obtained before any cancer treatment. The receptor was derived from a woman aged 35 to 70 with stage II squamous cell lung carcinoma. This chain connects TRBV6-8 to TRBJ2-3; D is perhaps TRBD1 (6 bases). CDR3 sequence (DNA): TGTGCCATCGCAAGGGACACAGGCACAGATACGCAGTATTTT. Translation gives CAIARDTGTDTQYF.